This T cell receptor (beta chain) was sequenced during a study of control samples from healthy donors and cancer patients. The CDR3 is 14 residues long. Germline loops: CDR1 LNHDA, CDR2 SQIVND (reference sequence). Trimming took 7 bases from V and 3 from J, leaving 15 bases between them. Only in-frame clones appear in the TCRdb table, and some are missing; sequencing was by immunoSEQ multiplex PCR. The profile shows 88,000 or so clones, just under 95% of them singletons. The chain uses TRBV19 and TRBJ1-1; the D is unclear. Sequencing input: blood. This sequence was found in a young woman in good health. CDR3 amino acids: CASTDYRTHTEAFF. CDR3 nucleotides: TGTGCCAGTACGGACTATAGGACCCACACTGAAGCTTTCTTT.